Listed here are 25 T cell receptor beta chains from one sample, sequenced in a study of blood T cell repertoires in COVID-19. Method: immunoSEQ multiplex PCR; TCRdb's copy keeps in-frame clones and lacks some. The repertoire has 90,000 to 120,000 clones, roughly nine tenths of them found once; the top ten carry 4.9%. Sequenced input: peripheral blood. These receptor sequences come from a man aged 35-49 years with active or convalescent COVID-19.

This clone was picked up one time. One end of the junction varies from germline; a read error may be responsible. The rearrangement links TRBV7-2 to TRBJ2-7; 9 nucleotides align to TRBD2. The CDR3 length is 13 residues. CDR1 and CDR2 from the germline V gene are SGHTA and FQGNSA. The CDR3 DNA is TGTGCCAGCAGCTTAGAATCGGCGCGGGAGGGGAACTTC. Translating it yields CASSLESAREGNF.

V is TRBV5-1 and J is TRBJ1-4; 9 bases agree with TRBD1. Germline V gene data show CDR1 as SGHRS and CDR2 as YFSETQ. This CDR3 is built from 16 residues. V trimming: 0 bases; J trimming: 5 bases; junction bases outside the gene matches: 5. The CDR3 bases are TGCGCCAGCAGCTTGGACGGGACAGGGCTGAATGAAAAACTGTTTTTT. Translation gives CASSLDGTGLNEKLFF.

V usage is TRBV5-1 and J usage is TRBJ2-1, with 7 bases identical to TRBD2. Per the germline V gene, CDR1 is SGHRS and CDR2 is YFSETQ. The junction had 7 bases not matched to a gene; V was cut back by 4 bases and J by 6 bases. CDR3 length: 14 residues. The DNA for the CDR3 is TGCGCCAGCAGCCTCGGACTAGGGACCAATGAGCAGTTCTTC. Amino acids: CASSLGLGTNEQFF. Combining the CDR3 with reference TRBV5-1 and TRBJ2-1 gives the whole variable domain KAGVTQTPRYLIKTRGQQVTLSCSPISGHRSVSWYQQTPGQGLQFLFEYFSETQRNKGNFPGRFSGRQFSNSRSEMNVSTLELGDSALYLCASSLGLGTNEQFFGPGTRLTVL.

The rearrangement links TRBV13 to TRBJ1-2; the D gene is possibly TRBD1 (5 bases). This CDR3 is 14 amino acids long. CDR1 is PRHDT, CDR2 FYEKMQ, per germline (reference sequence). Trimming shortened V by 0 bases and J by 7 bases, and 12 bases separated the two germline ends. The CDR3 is CASSLGLIRGGYTF. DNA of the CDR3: TGTGCCAGCAGCTTAGGACTTATAAGGGGTGGCTACACCTTC.

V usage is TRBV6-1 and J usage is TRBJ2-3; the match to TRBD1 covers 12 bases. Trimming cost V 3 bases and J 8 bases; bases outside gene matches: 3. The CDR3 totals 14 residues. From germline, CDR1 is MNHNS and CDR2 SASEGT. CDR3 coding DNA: TGTGCCAGCAGTGAGGGACAGGGGGCCGGTACGCAGTATTTT. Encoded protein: CASSEGQGAGTQYF.

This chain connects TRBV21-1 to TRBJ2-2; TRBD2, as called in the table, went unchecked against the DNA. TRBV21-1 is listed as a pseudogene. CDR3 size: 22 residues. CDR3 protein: CASSKIVYRASVGGRVAGELFF. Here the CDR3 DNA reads TGTGCCAGCAGCAAAATAGTTTACAGGGCTAGTGTCGGCGGGAGAGTTGCCGGGGAGCTGTTTTTT.

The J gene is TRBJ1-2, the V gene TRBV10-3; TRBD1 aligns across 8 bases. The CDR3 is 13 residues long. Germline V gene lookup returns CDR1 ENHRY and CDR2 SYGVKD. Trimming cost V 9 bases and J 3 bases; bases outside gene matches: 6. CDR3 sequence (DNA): TGTGCCATAGCCAGGGGGCGCGACTATGGCTACACCTTC. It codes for CAIARGRDYGYTF.

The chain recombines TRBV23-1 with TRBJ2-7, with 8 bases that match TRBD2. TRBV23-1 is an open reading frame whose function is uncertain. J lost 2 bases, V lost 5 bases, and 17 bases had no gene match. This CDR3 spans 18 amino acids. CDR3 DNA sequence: TGCGCCAGCAGTGGGGGGAGAGCGGGAGTTTTCATGCCCTACGAGCAGTACTTC. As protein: CASSGGRAGVFMPYEQYF.

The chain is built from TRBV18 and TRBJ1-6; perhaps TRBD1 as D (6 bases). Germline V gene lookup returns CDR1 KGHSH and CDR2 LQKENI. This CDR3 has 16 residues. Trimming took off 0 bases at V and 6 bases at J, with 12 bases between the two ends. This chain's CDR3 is CASSPPTGFGNSPLHF. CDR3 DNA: TGTGCCAGCTCACCACCAACAGGGTTTGGTAATTCACCCCTCCACTTT.

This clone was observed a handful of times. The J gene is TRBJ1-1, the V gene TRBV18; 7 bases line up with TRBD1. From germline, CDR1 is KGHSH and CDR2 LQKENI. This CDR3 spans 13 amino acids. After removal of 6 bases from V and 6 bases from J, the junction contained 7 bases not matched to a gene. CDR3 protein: CASSHDQGAEAFF. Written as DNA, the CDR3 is TGTGCCAGCTCCCACGATCAGGGGGCTGAAGCTTTCTTT.

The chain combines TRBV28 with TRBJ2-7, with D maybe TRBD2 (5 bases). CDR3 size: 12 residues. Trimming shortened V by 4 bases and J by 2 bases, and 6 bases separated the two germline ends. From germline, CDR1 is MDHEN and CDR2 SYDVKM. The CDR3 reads CASSSGAYEQYF. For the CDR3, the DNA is TGTGCCAGCAGTTCCGGGGCCTACGAGCAGTACTTC.

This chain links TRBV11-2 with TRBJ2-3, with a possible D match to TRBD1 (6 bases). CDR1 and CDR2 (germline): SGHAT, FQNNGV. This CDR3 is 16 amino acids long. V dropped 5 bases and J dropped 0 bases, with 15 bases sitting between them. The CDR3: CASSNADRLSTDTQYF. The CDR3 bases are TGTGCCAGCAGCAACGCCGACAGGCTTAGCACAGATACGCAGTATTTT. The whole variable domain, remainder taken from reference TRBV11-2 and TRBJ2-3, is EAGVAQSPRYKIIEKRQSVAFWCNPISGHATLYWYQQILGQGPKLLIQFQNNGVVDDSQLPKDRFSAERLKGVDSTLKIQPAKLEDSAVYLCASSNADRLSTDTQYFGPGTRLTVL.

Here the CDR3 reads CASSPRGQGEKLFF. The CDR3, as DNA: TGTGCCAGCTCACCCAGGGGGCAAGGTGAAAAACTGTTTTTT. This chain uses TRBV18 with TRBJ1-4; 8 bases agree with TRBD1. With V trimmed by 3 bases and J by 7 bases, 4 bases remained unmatched. Germline values: CDR1 KGHSH, CDR2 LQKENI. This CDR3 is 14 amino acids long.

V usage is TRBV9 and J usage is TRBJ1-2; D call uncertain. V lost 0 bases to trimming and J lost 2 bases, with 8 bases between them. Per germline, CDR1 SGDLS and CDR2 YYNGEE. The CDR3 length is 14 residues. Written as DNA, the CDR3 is TGTGCCAGCAGCGTAGTGGGAGGGAACTATGGCTACACCTTC. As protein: CASSVVGGNYGYTF.

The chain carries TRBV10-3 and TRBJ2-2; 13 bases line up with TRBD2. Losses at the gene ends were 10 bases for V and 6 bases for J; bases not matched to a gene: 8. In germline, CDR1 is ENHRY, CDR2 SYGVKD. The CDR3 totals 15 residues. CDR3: CATGLAGDGAGELFF. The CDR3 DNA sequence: TGTGCCACCGGACTAGCGGGAGATGGAGCCGGGGAGCTGTTTTTT.

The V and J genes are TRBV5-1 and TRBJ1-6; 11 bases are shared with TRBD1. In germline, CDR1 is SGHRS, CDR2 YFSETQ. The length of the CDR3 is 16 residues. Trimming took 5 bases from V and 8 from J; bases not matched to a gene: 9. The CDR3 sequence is CASRRKWTGGDSPLHF. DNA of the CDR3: TGCGCCAGCAGACGTAAATGGACAGGGGGCGATTCACCCCTCCACTTT.

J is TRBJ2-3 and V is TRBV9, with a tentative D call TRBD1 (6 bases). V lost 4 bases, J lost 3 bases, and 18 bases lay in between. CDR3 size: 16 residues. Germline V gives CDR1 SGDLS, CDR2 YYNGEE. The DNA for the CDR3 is TGTGCCAGCAGCCCCTCCCCCCAGGGGACGACAGATACGCAGTATTTT. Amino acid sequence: CASSPSPQGTTDTQYF.

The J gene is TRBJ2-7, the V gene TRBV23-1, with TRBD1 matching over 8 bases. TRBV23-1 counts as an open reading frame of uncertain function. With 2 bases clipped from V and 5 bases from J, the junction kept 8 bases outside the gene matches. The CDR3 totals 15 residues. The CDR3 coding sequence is TGCGCCAGCAGTCAAAAACAGGGGGTTGAGAACGAGCAGTACTTC. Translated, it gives CASSQKQGVENEQYF.

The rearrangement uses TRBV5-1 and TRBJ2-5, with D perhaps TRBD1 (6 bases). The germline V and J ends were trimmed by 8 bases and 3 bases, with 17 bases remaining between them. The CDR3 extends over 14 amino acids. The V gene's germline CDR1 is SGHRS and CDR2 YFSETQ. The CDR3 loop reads CASNPIGTKETQYF. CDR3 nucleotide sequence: TGCGCCAGTAACCCCATCGGGACAAAAGAGACCCAGTACTTC.

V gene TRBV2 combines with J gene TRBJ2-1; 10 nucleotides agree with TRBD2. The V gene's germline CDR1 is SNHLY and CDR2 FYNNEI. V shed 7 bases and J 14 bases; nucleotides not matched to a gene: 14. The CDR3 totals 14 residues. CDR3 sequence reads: CASKSGRVGEGEFF. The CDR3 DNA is TGTGCCAGCAAGAGCGGGAGGGTGGGAGAAGGGGAGTTCTTC. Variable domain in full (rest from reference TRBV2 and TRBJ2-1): EPEVTQTPSHQVTQMGQEVILRCVPISNHLYFYWYRQILGQKVEFLVSFYNNEISEKSEIFDDQFSVERPDGSNFTLKIRSTKLEDSAMYFCASKSGRVGEGEFFGPGTRLTVL.

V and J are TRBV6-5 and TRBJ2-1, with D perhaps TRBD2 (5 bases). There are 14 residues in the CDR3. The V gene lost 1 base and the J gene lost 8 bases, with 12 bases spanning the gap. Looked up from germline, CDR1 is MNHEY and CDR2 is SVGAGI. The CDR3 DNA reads TGTGCCAGCAGTTACTACTCGGGAATCGATGAGCAGTTCTTC. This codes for CASSYYSGIDEQFF.

The CDR3 DNA reads TGTGCCAGCAGTTCCTCGGGACTCCTCTACAATGAGCAGTTCTTC. It encodes CASSSSGLLYNEQFF. The genes are TRBV6-2 or TRBV6-3 and TRBJ2-1; D possibly corresponds to TRBD2 (6 bases). CDR3 length: 15 amino acids. Trimming removed 4 bases at V and 3 bases at J, with 13 bases between. The germline gives CDR1 MNHEY, CDR2 SVGEGT.

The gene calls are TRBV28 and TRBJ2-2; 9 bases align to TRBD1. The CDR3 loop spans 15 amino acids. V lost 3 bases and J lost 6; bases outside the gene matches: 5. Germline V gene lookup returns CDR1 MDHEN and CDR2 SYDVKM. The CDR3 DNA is TGTGCCAGCAGTTTGGGGGACAGGGCGGCCGGGGAGCTGTTTTTT. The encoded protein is CASSLGDRAAGELFF.

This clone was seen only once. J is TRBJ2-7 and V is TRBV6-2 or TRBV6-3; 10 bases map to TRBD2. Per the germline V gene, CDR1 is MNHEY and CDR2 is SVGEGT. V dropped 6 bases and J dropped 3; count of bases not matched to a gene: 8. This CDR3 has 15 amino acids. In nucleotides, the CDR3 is TGTGCCAGCAGGCCTACTAGCGGGATTTTCTACGAGCAGTACTTC. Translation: CASRPTSGIFYEQYF.

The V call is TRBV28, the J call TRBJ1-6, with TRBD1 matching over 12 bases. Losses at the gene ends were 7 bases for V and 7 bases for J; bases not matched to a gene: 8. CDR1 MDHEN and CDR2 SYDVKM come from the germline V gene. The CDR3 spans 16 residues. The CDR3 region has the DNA TGTGCCAGCACCTCGGGACAGGGGGCGGGGAATTCACCCCTCCACTTT. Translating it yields CASTSGQGAGNSPLHF.